The following is a TCR beta chain sequence with its context. This sample stems from a study of shared T cell receptors in the human thymus. Sequencing was performed with immunoSEQ multiplex PCR; in TCRdb, only in-frame clones are kept and a portion is missing. The table lists roughly 560,000 clones, about four fifths of them singletons. The CDR3 has 17 residues. From germline, CDR1 is MGHRA and CDR2 YSYEKL. Trimming at V came to 1 base and at J to 5 bases, leaving 9 bases not matched to a gene. The sample was also linked to a second study, of human thymus T cells. From that study: Those donating were healthy Finnish infants in corrective surgery for congenital heart defects.

The sample taken for sequencing was thymocytes. V usage is TRBV4-1 and J usage is TRBJ2-1; 9 bases fit TRBD2. This receptor was taken from a boy under two years old with a congenital heart defect. The CDR3 DNA follows: TGCGCCAGCAGCCAAGCCCCGGGTAGCGGGGGAAACAATGAGCAGTTCTTC. Translating it yields CASSQAPGSGGNNEQFF.